The rows below give T cell receptor beta chains drawn from one sample of a study of T cells in localized non-small cell lung cancer. Using immunoSEQ multiplex PCR, the repertoire was profiled, and TCRdb retains in-frame clones only, with some absent. Of about 30,000 clones in the sample, roughly 91% were seen once. This specimen was peripheral blood, taken before any cancer treatment. These receptors all come from a female donor aged 60 or older with stage III squamous cell lung carcinoma. Both conserved end residues are part of each CDR3. The D gene is left open where the match is weak. Not all rows give a size; the values are once, few, many and, for expanded clones, a class.

>NA|TRBV9|NA|TRBJ2-3
CASSSRVSLATDTQYF
TGTGCCAGCAGCTCCCGGGTATCACTAGCCACAGATACGCAGTATTTT
>NA|TRBV2|NA|TRBJ1-2
CASSESSGAERDTF
TGTGCCAGCTCCGAAAGTTCAGGGGCGGAAAGGGACACCTTC
>NA|TRBV7-8|NA|TRBJ1-2
CASSLILDSPIGYTF
TGTGCCAGCAGCCTGATATTGGACAGTCCTATTGGCTACACCTTC
>NA|TRBV2|NA|TRBJ1-2
CASSEAGPWAYGYTF
TGTGCCAGCAGTGAAGCGGGACCCTGGGCCTATGGCTACACCTTC
>NA|TRBV6-5|TRBD1|TRBJ1-1
CASSTGQGLAFF
TGTGCCAGCAGTACAGGACAGGGATTAGCTTTCTTT
>NA|TRBV5-1|NA|TRBJ2-5
CASSLDGGEETQYF
TGCGCCAGCAGCTTGGACGGAGGGGAAGAGACCCAGTACTTC
>NA|TRBV7-9|TRBD1|TRBJ2-7
CASSTTPGQGAGEQYF
TGTGCCAGCAGCACGACGCCGGGACAGGGGGCTGGGGAGCAGTACTTC
>NA|TRBV10-3|TRBD2|TRBJ2-3
CAIRRRERREDVVGTQYF
TGTGCCATCAGAAGGCGGGAGAGACGTGAAGACGTGGTGGGTACGCAGTATTTT
>NA|TRBV7-6|NA|TRBJ1-5
CASSLAEGNQPQHF
TGTGCCAGCAGCTTAGCAGAGGGAAATCAGCCCCAGCATTTT
>NA|TRBV21-1|NA|TRBJ2-1
CASSKGDSGDNEQFF
TGTGCCAGCAGCAAGGGGGACAGCGGGGACAATGAGCAGTTCTTC
>NA|TRBV6-6|TRBD2|TRBJ2-7
CASRPTSGSYEQYF
TGTGCCAGCAGGCCAACTAGCGGGAGTTACGAGCAGTACTTC
>NA|TRBV7-9|NA|TRBJ1-1
CASSLTGYTEAFF
TGTGCCAGCAGCTTAACAGGGTACACTGAAGCTTTCTTT
>NA|TRBV11-2|NA|TRBJ2-2
CASSLSERGELFF
TGTGCCAGCAGCTTGTCGGAACGCGGGGAGCTGTTTTTT
>NA|TRBV11-1|NA|TRBJ2-7
CASSLGDSYEQYF
TGTGCCAGCAGCTTGGGGGACTCCTACGAGCAGTACTTC
>NA|TRBV5-1|NA|TRBJ2-2
CASGSANTGELFF
TGCGCCAGCGGGAGTGCGAACACCGGGGAGCTGTTTTTT
>NA|TRBV5-1|NA|TRBJ2-5
CASSSTGRSGETQYF
TGCGCCAGCAGCTCAACAGGGAGGAGCGGAGAGACCCAGTACTTC
>NA|TRBV13|TRBD1|TRBJ1-1
CASRLRGQGRTEAFF
TGTGCCAGCAGATTACGCGGACAGGGACGAACTGAAGCTTTCTTT
>NA|TRBV7-8|TRBD1|TRBJ1-3
CASSPQGRSGNTIYF
TGTGCCAGCAGCCCACAGGGGCGATCTGGAAACACCATATATTTT
>NA|TRBV7-2|NA|TRBJ1-2
CASSLEDRILF
TGTGCCAGCAGCTTGGAAGACAGGATACTATTC
>NA|TRBV19|NA|TRBJ1-2
CASSRWITVANYGYTF
TGTGCCAGTAGTCGATGGATTACGGTTGCTAACTATGGCTACACCTTC
>NA|TRBV11-2|TRBD2|TRBJ2-1
CASSSGTSGIEQFF
TGTGCCAGCAGCTCCGGGACTAGCGGGATTGAGCAGTTCTTC
>NA|TRBV7-9|NA|TRBJ2-2
CASSRTENTGELFF
TGTGCCAGCAGCCGGACAGAAAACACCGGGGAGCTGTTTTTT
>NA|TRBV29-1|NA|TRBJ1-1
CSVPPVNTEAFF
TGCAGCGTCCCCCCAGTGAACACTGAAGCTTTCTTT
>NA|TRBV19|NA|TRBJ1-5
CASARGVNQPQHF
TGTGCCAGTGCTCGGGGAGTTAATCAGCCCCAGCATTTT
>few|TRBV25-1|NA|TRBJ2-7
CARSPAGLGPLAEQYF
TGTGCCAGAAGTCCCGCGGGACTCGGTCCCCTGGCCGAGCAGTACTTC
>few|TRBV18|TRBD1|TRBJ1-2
CASSPYKGAGYTF
TGTGCCAGCTCACCCTACAAGGGGGCGGGCTACACCTTC
>NA|TRBV28|TRBD2|TRBJ2-1
CASSLFGGRADEQFF
TGTGCCAGCAGTTTATTCGGCGGGAGGGCCGATGAGCAGTTCTTC
>NA|TRBV14|TRBD1|TRBJ1-1
CASSQVVGQGWTEAFF
TGTGCCAGCAGCCAAGTGGTTGGACAGGGGTGGACTGAAGCTTTCTTT
>NA|TRBV4-1|TRBD1|TRBJ2-5
CASSRDRVQETQYF
TGCGCCAGCAGCCGGGACAGGGTCCAAGAGACCCAGTACTTC
>NA|TRBV6-6|NA|TRBJ2-5
CASSYPTVGYQETQYF
TGTGCCAGCAGTTACCCTACCGTTGGGTACCAAGAGACCCAGTACTTC
>NA|TRBV6-1|NA|TRBJ1-1
CASNNRVATEAFF
TGTGCCAGCAATAACAGGGTGGCCACTGAAGCTTTCTTT
>NA|TRBV19|TRBD1|TRBJ2-1
CASSSRQGGNEQFF
TGTGCCAGTAGTTCGAGACAGGGGGGGAATGAGCAGTTCTTC